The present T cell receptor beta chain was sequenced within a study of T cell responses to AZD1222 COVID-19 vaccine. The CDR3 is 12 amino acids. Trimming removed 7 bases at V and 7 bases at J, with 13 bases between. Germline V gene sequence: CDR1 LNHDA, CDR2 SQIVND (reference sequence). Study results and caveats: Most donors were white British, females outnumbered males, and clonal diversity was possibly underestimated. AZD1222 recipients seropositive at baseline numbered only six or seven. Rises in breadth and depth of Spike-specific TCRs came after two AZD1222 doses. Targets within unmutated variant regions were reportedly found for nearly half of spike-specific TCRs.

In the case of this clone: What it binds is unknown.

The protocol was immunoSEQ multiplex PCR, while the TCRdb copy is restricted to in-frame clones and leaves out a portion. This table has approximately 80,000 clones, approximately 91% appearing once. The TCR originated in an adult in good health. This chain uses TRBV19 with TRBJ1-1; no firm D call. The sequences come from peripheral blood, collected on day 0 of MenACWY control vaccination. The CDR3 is CASNAGRSEAFF. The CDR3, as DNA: TGTGCCAGTAACGCCGGACGGAGTGAAGCTTTCTTT.